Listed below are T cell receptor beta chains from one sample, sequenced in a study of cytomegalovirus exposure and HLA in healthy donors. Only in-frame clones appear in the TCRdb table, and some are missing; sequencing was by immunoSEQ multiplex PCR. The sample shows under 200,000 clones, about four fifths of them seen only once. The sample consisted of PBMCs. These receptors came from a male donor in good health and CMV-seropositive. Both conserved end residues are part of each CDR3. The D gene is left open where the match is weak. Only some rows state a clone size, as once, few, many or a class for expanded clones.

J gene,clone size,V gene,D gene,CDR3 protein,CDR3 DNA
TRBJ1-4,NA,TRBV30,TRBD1,CAWRRTGAEKLFF,TGTGCCTGGAGGCGTACAGGGGCTGAAAAACTGTTTTTT
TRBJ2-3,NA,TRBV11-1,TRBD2,CASSYLRDYHPADTQYF,TGTGCCAGCAGCTATCTCCGGGACTACCACCCGGCGGATACGCAGTATTTT
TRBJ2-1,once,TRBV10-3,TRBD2,CATRGLAATYNEQFF,TGTGCCACCAGAGGACTAGCGGCCACCTACAATGAGCAGTTCTTC
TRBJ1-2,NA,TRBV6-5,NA,CASSSPRRGSNYGYTF,TGTGCCAGCAGTTCCCCCCGTCGAGGATCTAACTATGGCTACACCTTC
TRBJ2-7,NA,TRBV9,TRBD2,CASSVGLAVPYEQYF,TGTGCCAGCAGCGTAGGGCTAGCGGTACCCTACGAGCAGTACTTC
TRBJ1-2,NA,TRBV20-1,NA,CSAYISGYTF,TGCAGTGCGTACATAAGTGGCTACACCTTC
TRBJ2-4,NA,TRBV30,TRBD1,CAWRALQGQLAKNSQYF,TGTGCCTGGAGGGCTCTACAGGGGCAGCTCGCCAAAAACAGTCAGTACTTC
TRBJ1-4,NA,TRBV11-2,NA,CASSFNAAGNEKLFF,TGTGCCAGCAGCTTTAACGCGGCAGGGAATGAAAAACTGTTTTTT
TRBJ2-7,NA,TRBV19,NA,CASTSAGAYEQYF,TGTGCCAGCACTAGCGCAGGGGCCTACGAGCAGTACTTC
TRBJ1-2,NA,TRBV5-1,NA,CASSSAGTTEKPAYF,TGCGCCAGCAGCTCGGCTGGGACAACCGAAAAGCCAGCCTACTTC
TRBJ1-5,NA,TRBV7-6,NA,CASSSYSNQPQHF,TGTGCCAGCAGTTCGTATAGCAATCAGCCCCAGCATTTT
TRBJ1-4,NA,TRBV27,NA,CASSSGLEKLFF,TGTGCCAGCAGTTCGGGACTGGAAAAACTGTTTTTT
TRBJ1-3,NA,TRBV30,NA,CAWSTGSGNTIYF,TGTGCCTGGAGTACGGGCTCTGGAAACACCATATATTTT
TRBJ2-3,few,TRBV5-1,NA,CASSSWDTPYTDTQYF,TGCGCCAGCAGCTCCTGGGACACTCCTTACACAGATACGCAGTATTTT
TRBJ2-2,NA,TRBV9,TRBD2,CASSSSFSGGLKSTGELFF,TGTGCCAGCAGCTCATCGTTTAGCGGGGGCCTGAAGAGCACCGGGGAGCTGTTTTTT
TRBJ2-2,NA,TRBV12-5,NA,CASGFYKGVNTGELFF,TGTGCTAGTGGTTTTTATAAAGGGGTGAACACCGGGGAGCTGTTTTTT